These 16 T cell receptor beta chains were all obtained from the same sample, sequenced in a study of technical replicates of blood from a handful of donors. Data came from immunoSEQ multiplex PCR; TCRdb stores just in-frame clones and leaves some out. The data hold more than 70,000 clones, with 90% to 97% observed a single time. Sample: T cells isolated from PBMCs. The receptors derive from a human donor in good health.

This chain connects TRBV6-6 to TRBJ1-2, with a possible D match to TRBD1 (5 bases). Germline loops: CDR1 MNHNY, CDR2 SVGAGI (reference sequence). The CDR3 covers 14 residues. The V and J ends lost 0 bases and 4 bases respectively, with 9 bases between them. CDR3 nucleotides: TGTGCCAGCAGTTACTCGACAGCTGCCTATGGCTACACCTTC. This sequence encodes CASSYSTAAYGYTF.

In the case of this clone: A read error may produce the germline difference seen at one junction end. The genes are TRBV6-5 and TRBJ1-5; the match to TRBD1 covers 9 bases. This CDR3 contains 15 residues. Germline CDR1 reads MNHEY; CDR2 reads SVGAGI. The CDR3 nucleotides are TGTGCCAACAGTAAGCGACAGGGGGGTTACCAGCCCCAGCATTTT. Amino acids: CANSKRQGGYQPQHF.

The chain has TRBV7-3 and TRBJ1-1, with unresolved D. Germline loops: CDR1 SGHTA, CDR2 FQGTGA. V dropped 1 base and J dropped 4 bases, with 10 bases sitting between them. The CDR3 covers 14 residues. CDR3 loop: CASSLMSLRTEAFF. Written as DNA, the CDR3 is TGTGCCAGCAGCTTAATGTCCCTGCGCACTGAAGCTTTCTTT.

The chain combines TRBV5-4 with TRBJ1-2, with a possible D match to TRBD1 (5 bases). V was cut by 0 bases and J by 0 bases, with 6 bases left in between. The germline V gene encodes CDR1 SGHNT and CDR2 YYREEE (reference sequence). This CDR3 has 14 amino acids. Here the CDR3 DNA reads TGTGCCAGCAGCTTGGCAGGGACTAACTATGGCTACACCTTC. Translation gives CASSLAGTNYGYTF. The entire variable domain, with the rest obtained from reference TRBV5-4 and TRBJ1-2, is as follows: ETGVTQSPTHLIKTRGQQVTLRCSSQSGHNTVSWYQQALGQGPQFIFQYYREEENGRGNFPPRFSGLQFPNYSSELNVNALELDDSALYLCASSLAGTNYGYTFGSGTRLTVV.

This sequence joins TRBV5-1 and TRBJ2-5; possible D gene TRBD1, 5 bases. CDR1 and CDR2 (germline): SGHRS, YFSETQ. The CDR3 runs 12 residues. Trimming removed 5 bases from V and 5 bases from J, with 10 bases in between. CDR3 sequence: CASSEGDETQYF. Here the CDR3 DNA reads TGCGCCAGCAGTGAAGGGGATGAGACCCAGTACTTC.

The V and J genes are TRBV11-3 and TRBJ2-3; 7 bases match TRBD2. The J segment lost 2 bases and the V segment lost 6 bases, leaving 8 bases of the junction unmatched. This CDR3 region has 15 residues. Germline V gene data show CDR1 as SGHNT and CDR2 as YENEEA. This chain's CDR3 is CASSLGRGNTDTQYF. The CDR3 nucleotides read TGTGCCAGCAGTCTAGGGCGGGGGAACACAGATACGCAGTATTTT.

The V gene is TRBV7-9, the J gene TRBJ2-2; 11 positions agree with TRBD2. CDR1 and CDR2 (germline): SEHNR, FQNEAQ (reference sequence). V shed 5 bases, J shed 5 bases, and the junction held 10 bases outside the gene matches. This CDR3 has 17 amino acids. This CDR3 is CASSTPQGLAVTGELFF. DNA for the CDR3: TGTGCCAGCAGCACCCCACAGGGACTAGCGGTGACCGGGGAGCTGTTTTTT.

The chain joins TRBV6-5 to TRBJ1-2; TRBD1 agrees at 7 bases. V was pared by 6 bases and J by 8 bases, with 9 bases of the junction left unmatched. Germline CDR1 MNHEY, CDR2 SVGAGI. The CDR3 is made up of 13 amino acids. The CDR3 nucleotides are TGTGCCAGCAGGCCCCCGACAGGGCGAGGCTACACCTTC. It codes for CASRPPTGRGYTF.

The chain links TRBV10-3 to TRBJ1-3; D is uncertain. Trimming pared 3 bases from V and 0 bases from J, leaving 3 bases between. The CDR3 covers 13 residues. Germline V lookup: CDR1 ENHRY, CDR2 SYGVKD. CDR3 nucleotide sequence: TGTGCCATCAGTGAACTCTCTGGAAACACCATATATTTT. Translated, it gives CAISELSGNTIYF.

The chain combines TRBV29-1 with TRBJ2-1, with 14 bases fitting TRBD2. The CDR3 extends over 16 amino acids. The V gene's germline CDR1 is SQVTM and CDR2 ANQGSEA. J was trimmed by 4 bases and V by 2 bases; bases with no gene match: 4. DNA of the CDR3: TGCAGCGTTGAACTCGGGACTAGCGGGGGATACAATGAGCAGTTCTTC. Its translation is CSVELGTSGGYNEQFF.

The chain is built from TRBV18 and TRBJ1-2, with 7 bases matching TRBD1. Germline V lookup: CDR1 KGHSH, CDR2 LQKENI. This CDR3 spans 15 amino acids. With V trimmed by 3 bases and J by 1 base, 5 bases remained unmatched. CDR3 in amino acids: CASSPTGTINYGYTF. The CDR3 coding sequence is TGTGCCAGCTCACCGACAGGGACGATTAACTATGGCTACACCTTC.

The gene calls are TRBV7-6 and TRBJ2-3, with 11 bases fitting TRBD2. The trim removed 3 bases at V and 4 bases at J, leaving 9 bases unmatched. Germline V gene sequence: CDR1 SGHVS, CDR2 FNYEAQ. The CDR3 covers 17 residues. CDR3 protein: CASSFDVAGGPSDTQYF. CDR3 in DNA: TGTGCCAGCAGCTTTGATGTAGCGGGAGGGCCGTCAGATACGCAGTATTTT.

In nucleotides, the CDR3 is TGTGCCAGCAATTCGGGGGGGGGCCCGCACCAGACCCAGTACTTC. Amino acid sequence: CASNSGGGPHQTQYF. This rearrangement joins TRBV6-5 to TRBJ2-5; 8 bases map to TRBD2. The CDR3 length is 15 residues. V shed 7 bases, J shed 6 bases, and the junction held 13 bases outside the gene matches. Germline V gene lookup returns CDR1 MNHEY and CDR2 SVGAGI.

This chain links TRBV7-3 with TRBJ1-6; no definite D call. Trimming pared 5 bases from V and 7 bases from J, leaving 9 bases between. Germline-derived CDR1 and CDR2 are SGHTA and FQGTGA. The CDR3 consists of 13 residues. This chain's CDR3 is CASSLGLNSPLHF. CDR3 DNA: TGTGCCAGCAGCCTAGGTCTGAATTCACCCCTCCACTTT.

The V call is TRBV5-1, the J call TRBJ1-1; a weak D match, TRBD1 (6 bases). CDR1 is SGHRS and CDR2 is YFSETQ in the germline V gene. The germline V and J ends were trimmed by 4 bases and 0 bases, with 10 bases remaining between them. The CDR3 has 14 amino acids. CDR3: CASSQGHLNTEAFF. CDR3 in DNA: TGCGCCAGCAGCCAGGGACACCTGAACACTGAAGCTTTCTTT.

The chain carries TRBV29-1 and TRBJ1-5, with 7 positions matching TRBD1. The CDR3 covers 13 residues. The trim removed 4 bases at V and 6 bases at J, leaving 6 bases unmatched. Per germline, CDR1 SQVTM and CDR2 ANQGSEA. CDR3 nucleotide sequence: TGCAGCGTTGGACAGGGCGAGGGTCAGCCCCAGCATTTT. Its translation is CSVGQGEGQPQHF.